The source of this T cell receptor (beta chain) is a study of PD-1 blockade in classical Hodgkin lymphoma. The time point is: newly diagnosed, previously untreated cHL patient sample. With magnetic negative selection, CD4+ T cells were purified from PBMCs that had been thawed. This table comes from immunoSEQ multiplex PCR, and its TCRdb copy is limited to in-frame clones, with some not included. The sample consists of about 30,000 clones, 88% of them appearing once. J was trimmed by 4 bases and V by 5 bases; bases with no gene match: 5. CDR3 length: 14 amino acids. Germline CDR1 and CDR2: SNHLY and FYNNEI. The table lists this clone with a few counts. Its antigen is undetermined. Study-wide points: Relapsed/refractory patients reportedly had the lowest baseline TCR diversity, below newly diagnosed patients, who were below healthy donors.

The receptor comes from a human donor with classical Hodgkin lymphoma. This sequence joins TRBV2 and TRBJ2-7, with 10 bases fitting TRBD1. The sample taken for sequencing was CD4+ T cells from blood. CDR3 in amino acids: CASSPRQGAYEQYV. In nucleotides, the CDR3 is TGTGCCAGCAGTCCCCGACAGGGGGCATACGAGCAGTACGTC.